Reported below is one T cell receptor (beta chain). Its target is not known. The data originate from a study of T cell responses to AZD1222 COVID-19 vaccine. Overall study: Some second doses came at about 4 weeks and others at about 12 weeks; these were pooled.

Assay: immunoSEQ multiplex PCR; the TCRdb copy retains only in-frame clones and omits some. Here the sample spans 200,000 or so clones, roughly 92% being singletons. Study results and caveats: Close to half of all spike-specific TCRs reportedly target regions of the variants that are unmutated. Clonal diversity may have been underestimated, and the donors were mostly white British, with more females than males. Only after the peak T cell response were repertoires sampled.

In germline, CDR1 is KGHSH, CDR2 LQKENI. The CDR3 covers 13 residues. The V gene end was trimmed by 3 bases and the J gene end by 4 bases; junction bases not matched to a gene: 2. The starting material was peripheral blood, obtained on day 0 of AZD1222 vaccination. This receptor was taken from an adult in good health. The chain links TRBV18 to TRBJ1-2, with TRBD1 matching over 7 bases. CDR3 coding DNA: TGTGCCAGCTCACCCTGGGACAGCTATGGCTACACCTTC. Its translation: CASSPWDSYGYTF.